This T cell receptor beta chain was found in a study of cytomegalovirus exposure and HLA in healthy donors. Findings and caveats of the study: A prior analysis recorded that most TCR beta V segments were productive about 87% or about 30% of the time. Analysis was carried out at a later point, and it linked a missense DCLRE1C variant to TCR beta V- and J-gene trimming.

The PCR made use of 60 Vbeta and 13 Jbeta primers. Clones were read by immunoSEQ multiplex PCR, and TCRdb kept only the in-frame ones, dropping some. The sample has around 140,000 clones, 76% seen once; the top ten hold 1.5% to 2%. This clone was seen a few times. The antigen remains undetermined. This clonotype was sampled from a man aged 40-49 years in good health and CMV-seronegative. What was sequenced was PBMCs.

CDR3 protein: CASSAQVRNTEAFF. In DNA form, the CDR3 reads TGTGCCAGTAGTGCGCAGGTCAGGAACACTGAAGCTTTCTTT. The chain carries TRBV19 and TRBJ1-1; D ambiguous. Trimming pared 5 bases from V and 1 base from J, leaving 11 bases between. CDR1 is LNHDA and CDR2 is SQIVND in the germline V gene (reference sequence). CDR3 size: 14 residues.